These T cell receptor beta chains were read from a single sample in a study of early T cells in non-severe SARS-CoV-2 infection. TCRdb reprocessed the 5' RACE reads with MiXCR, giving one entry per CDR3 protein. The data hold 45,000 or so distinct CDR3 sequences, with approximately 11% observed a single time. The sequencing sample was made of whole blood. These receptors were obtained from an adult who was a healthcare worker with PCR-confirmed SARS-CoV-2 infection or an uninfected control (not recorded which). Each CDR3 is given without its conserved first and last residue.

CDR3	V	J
ASSQVVDNNEQF	TRBV3-1	TRBJ2-1
ASSLGFTDTQY	TRBV6-2/TRBV6-3	TRBJ2-3
ASSLAEGKGQPQH	TRBV12-3/TRBV12-4	TRBJ1-5
ASGAGLADQETQY	TRBV6-2/TRBV6-3	TRBJ2-5
SDRTHTDTQY	TRBV29-1	TRBJ2-3
ASSQVSQYNEQF	TRBV14	TRBJ2-1
ASSYSGGPGNNEQF	TRBV6-5	TRBJ2-1
ASLPRGLAGVTDTQY	TRBV6-1	TRBJ2-3
ASRAEPSGNTIY	TRBV21-1	TRBJ1-3
ASSAQGFA	TRBV9	TRBJ1-2
ASSLATIYEQY	TRBV5-1	TRBJ2-7
ASSLAGVGEQY	TRBV7-6	TRBJ2-7
ASSEGTTTNTIY	TRBV4-3	TRBJ1-3
SGDRANTGELF	TRBV29-1	TRBJ2-2
AISESGQGDSPLH	TRBV10-3	TRBJ1-6
ASSTLAGQGFAEQF	TRBV19	TRBJ2-1
ASSLSADYTGELF	TRBV5-1	TRBJ2-2
ASSLEGSHGYT	TRBV7-9	TRBJ1-2
ASSKVGVETQY	TRBV21-1	TRBJ2-5
ASSGTGWDEQF	TRBV28	TRBJ2-1
ASSLRDSNQPQH	TRBV12-3/TRBV12-4	TRBJ1-5
ASSQDGGSGELF	TRBV3-1	TRBJ2-2
ASSLIGGFGSGNTIY	TRBV7-6	TRBJ1-3
ASSSSGAGNTIY	TRBV7-9	TRBJ1-3
ASSQGTSRHNEQF	TRBV11-3	TRBJ2-1
ASSTGQRDQPQH	TRBV7-2	TRBJ1-5
ASSVGGAQVQY	TRBV9	TRBJ2-4
ASSLAFSSGNTIY	TRBV5-5	TRBJ1-3
ASSVERGQPQH	TRBV7-3	TRBJ1-5
ASSIDLSTGGAETQY	TRBV19	TRBJ2-5
AWSERVRGFGYT	TRBV30	TRBJ1-2
ASSYSPGQGAKRVNEQF	TRBV6-2/TRBV6-3	TRBJ2-1
ASTSPGQVAEAF	TRBV6-5	TRBJ1-1
ASSRGGYQETQY	TRBV7-7	TRBJ2-5
ASSQDRVSGNTIY	TRBV3-1	TRBJ1-3
ASSYYGTLNNEQF	TRBV27	TRBJ2-1
ASSSDTAMGKAF	TRBV5-1	TRBJ1-1
ASRGDYEQY	TRBV12-3/TRBV12-4	TRBJ2-7
ASSIALTGRGETQY	TRBV19	TRBJ2-5
ASSSDLYEQY	TRBV7-2	TRBJ2-7
ASSLTGGVTEAF	TRBV12-3/TRBV12-4	TRBJ1-1
ASSLEFRETQY	TRBV5-4	TRBJ2-5
ASSLAASGRETAQTQY	TRBV5-1	TRBJ2-5
ASSQLAGGSYEQY	TRBV3-1	TRBJ2-7
ASSLPSGTTDTQY	TRBV28	TRBJ2-3
SGRRTNTEAF	TRBV29-1	TRBJ1-1
SVVEDRGWNQPQH	TRBV29-1	TRBJ1-5
ASSLVGRDTGELF	TRBV11-2	TRBJ2-2
VSTRGLAEQETQY	TRBV5-4	TRBJ2-5
ASSQSGQGRGYT	TRBV12-3/TRBV12-4	TRBJ1-2
ASSRQRTGEQF	TRBV6-1	TRBJ2-1
ASSPDPGTDTQY	TRBV2	TRBJ2-3